This T cell receptor beta chain was retrieved from a study of blood T cell repertoires in COVID-19. On the study more broadly: Samples of COVID-19 (acute and convalescent) were obtained from the United States, Italy and Spain.

CDR1 is SQVTM and CDR2 is ANQGSEA in the germline V gene. V was clipped by 7 bases and J by 4 bases; unmatched bases: 7. The CDR3 sequence is 13 residues long. Under the authors' procedure: Reference gene primers were amplified, and this amplification served to estimate nucleated cell counts. Profiling relied on immunoSEQ multiplex PCR, and the TCRdb table lists in-frame clones only, not all of them. V and J calls and clone size are given by that table; D and trimming were obtained from the DNA. The sample has hundreds of thousands of clones; approximately 90% are singletons. The clonotype comes from a young man with COVID-19, enrolled during active disease. The sequencing sample was made of peripheral blood. The V and J genes are TRBV29-1 and TRBJ1-1; TRBD1 agrees at 9 bases. The CDR3 DNA is TGCAGCGCTGGGACAGGGTTGGGCACTGAAGCTTTCTTT. It codes for CSAGTGLGTEAFF.